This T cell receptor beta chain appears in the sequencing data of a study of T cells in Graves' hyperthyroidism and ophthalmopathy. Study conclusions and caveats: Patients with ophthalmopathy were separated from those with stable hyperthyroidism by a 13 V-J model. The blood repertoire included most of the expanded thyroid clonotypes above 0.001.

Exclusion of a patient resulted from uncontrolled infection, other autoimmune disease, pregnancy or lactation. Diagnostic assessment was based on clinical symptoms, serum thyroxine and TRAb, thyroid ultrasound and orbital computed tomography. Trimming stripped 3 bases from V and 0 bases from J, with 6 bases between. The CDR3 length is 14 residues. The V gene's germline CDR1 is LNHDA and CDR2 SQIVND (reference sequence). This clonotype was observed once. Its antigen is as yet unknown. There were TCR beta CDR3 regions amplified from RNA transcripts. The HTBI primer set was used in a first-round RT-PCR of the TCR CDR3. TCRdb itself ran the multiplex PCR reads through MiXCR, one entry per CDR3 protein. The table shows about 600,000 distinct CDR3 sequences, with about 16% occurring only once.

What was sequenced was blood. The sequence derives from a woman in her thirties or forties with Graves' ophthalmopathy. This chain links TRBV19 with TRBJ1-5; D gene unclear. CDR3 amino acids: CASSIYYSNQPQHF. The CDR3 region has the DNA TGTGCCAGTAGTATTTATTATAGCAATCAGCCCCAGCATTTT.